This T cell receptor (beta chain) comes out of a study of cytomegalovirus exposure and HLA in healthy donors. Regarding the study as a whole: Across donors, most TCRs were seen rarely, yet some public ones were widespread. Confirmation was obtained in vitro that a few CMV-associated chains are specific for CMV antigens.

Produced via immunoSEQ multiplex PCR; TCRdb's table is partial and in-frame only. This repertoire shows roughly 130,000 clones, about 88% found once; its top ten account for around 1.5%. As regards this clone: Its antigen is unknown.

Per the germline V gene, CDR1 is SGHTA and CDR2 is FQGNSA. With 1 base removed from V and 7 bases from J, the gap between germline ends came to 10 bases. The CDR3 covers 13 residues. The sequencing sample was made of PBMCs. The TCR sequence derives from a man aged 30 to 45 in good health and CMV-seronegative. The chain carries TRBV7-2 and TRBJ1-2; maybe TRBD1 (5 bases). CDR3 bases: TGTGCCAGCAGCTTAGTAGGGGAAATTGGCTACACCTTC. The encoded protein is CASSLVGEIGYTF.